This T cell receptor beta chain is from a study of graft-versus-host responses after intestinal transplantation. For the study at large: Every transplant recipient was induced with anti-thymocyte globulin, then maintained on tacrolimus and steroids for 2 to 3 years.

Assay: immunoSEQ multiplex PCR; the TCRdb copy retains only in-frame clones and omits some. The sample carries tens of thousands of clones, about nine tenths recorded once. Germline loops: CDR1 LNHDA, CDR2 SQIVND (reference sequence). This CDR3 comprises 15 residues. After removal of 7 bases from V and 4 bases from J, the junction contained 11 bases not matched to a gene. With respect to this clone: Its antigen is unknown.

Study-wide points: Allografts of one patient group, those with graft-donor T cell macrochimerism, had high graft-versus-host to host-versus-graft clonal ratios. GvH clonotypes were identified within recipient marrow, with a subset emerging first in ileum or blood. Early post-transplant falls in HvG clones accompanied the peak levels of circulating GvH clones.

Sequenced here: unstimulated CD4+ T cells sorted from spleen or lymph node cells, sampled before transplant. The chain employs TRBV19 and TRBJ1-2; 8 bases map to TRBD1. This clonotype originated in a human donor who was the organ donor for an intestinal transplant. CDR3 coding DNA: TGTGCCAGTAAGGCAGGGGGCTCAATTTCCTATGGCTACACCTTC. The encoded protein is CASKAGGSISYGYTF. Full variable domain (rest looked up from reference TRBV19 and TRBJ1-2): DGGITQSPKYLFRKEGQNVTLSCEQNLNHDAMYWYRQDPGQGLRLIYYSQIVNDFQKGDIAEGYSVSREKKESFPLTVTSAQKNPTAFYLCASKAGGSISYGYTFGSGTRLTVV.